These 28 T cell receptor beta chains were all obtained from the same sample, sequenced in a study of tumor-infiltrating lymphocytes in primary liver carcinoma. With around 500 ng total RNA as template and a constant-region primer, TCR beta cDNA was made. Three nested multiplex PCR rounds of slightly modified ARM-PCR generated TCR beta libraries. The first two PCR rounds, around 10 cycles each, used TRBV1-TRBV30 forward primers and a C-beta reverse primer. One entry per CDR3 protein, called by TCRdb with MiXCR from the multiplex PCR reads. The sample contains approximately 300,000 distinct CDR3 sequences, 65% of which appear only once. Out of unsorted whole blood came the blood RNA, and germline DNA was extracted as well. Sequencing was performed on peripheral blood. The receptors stem from a man aged 40-55 years with primary liver carcinoma and hepatitis B virus infection.

At least ten counts were recorded for this clonotype. This chain links TRBV6-6 with TRBJ1-1, with a possible D match to TRBD1 (6 bases). Germline CDR1 MNHNY, CDR2 SVGAGI (reference sequence). The CDR3 length is 14 residues. Trimming cost V 6 bases and J 1 base, with 12 bases left between them. Written as DNA, the CDR3 is TGTGCCAGCAGACGGGACAACTCGAACACTGAAGCTTTCTTT. Translation: CASRRDNSNTEAFF.

This clonotype came up once. A junction end diverges from the germline sequence, so it may reflect a read error. The chain employs TRBV11-2 and TRBJ2-7; 12 bases match TRBD2. The CDR3 spans 16 residues. Germline assignment: CDR1 SGHAT and CDR2 FQNNGV. The CDR3 DNA follows: TGTGCCAACAGCACCGGGACTAGCGGGCCCACCTACGATCAGTACTTC. Translating it yields CANSTGTSGPTYDQYF.

V gene TRBV5-4 combines with J gene TRBJ2-2; TRBD2 is a possible D gene (6 bases). V gave up 1 base and J gave up 7 bases, with 14 bases separating them. This CDR3 region has 15 residues. Germline V CDR1 and CDR2: SGHNT, YYREEE (reference sequence). The CDR3 nucleotides are TGTGCCAGCAGCTTGTCGGGGGTAACCATCGGGGAGCTGTTTTTT. Translating it yields CASSLSGVTIGELFF. The complete variable domain, with remaining parts taken from reference TRBV5-4 and TRBJ2-2, reads ETGVTQSPTHLIKTRGQQVTLRCSSQSGHNTVSWYQQALGQGPQFIFQYYREEENGRGNFPPRFSGLQFPNYSSELNVNALELDDSALYLCASSLSGVTIGELFFGEGSRLTVL.

With regard to this clonotype: It is likely a read error, because the conserved phenylalanine at the end of the CDR3 is missing. The genes are TRBV4-2 and TRBJ2-5; D perhaps matches TRBD2 (6 bases). Germline V CDR1 and CDR2: LGHNA, YNFKEQ. The CDR3 spans 18 residues. The V end was cut by 3 bases, the J end by 4 bases, with 24 bases between. CDR3 residues: CASSHDISPSGVGETQYV. The DNA of the CDR3 is TGTGCCAGCAGCCATGATATCTCCCCATCGGGAGTGGGAGAGACCCAGTACGTC.

This clonotype was found a few times. The chain combines TRBV7-9 with TRBJ1-1, with a tentative D call TRBD1 (5 bases). The CDR3 has 15 residues. The germline V and J ends were trimmed by 1 base and 0 bases, with 9 bases remaining between them. Germline loops: CDR1 SEHNR, CDR2 FQNEAQ (reference sequence). The CDR3 loop reads CASSLGVRVNTEAFF. The CDR3 nucleotides are TGTGCCAGCAGCTTAGGTGTCAGGGTGAACACTGAAGCTTTCTTT.

Points on this clonotype: This may stem from a read error, because a much larger clone lies one nucleotide away. V gene TRBV6-5 combines with J gene TRBJ1-4; no reliable D call. The CDR3 is 15 residues long. Trimming removed 0 bases at V and 8 bases at J, with 13 bases between. Germline V gene data show CDR1 as MNHEY and CDR2 as SVGAGI. This CDR3 reads CASSYSTRRVEKLFF. For the CDR3, the DNA is TGTGCCAGCAGTTACTCGACAAGGCGGGTCGAAAAACTGTTTTTT.

Ten or more counts support this clonotype. CDR3 residues: CASSSDRDQPQHF. The CDR3 nucleotides are TGTGCCAGCAGTTCGGACAGGGATCAGCCCCAGCATTTT. This chain connects TRBV12-3 or TRBV12-4 to TRBJ1-5; 8 bases are a match to TRBD1. Unmatched junction bases numbered 1, after V lost 4 bases and J lost 5 bases. This CDR3 has 13 residues.

Regarding this clonotype: Possible read error: a much larger clone is one base away. The chain is built from TRBV12-5 and TRBJ2-2, with no clear D. Germline CDR1 is LGHNT and CDR2 is FRNRAP. The V end was cut by 2 bases, the J end by 8 bases, with 9 bases between. The CDR3 is 13 amino acids. The CDR3 loop reads CASGLKYEGELFF. CDR3 coding DNA: TGTGCTAGTGGTTTGAAATATGAGGGGGAGCTGTTTTTT.

This clonotype was detected a few times. The rearrangement uses TRBV5-4 and TRBJ2-2; D perhaps matches TRBD1 (5 bases). CDR3 length: 16 residues. The germline V gene has CDR1 SGHNT and CDR2 YYREEE (reference sequence). V lost 4 bases and J lost 5, with 18 bases in between. The CDR3 here is CASSPLGGAQTGELFF. The CDR3 DNA reads as TGTGCCAGCAGCCCCCTGGGTGGGGCGCAAACCGGGGAGCTGTTTTTT.

This chain connects TRBV4-2 to TRBJ1-5, with D hard to call. This CDR3 has 15 residues. The V gene's germline CDR1 is LGHNA and CDR2 YNFKEQ. The ends were cut back, 0 bases at V and 7 bases at J, with 13 bases in the middle. As DNA, the CDR3 is TGTGCCAGCAGCCAAGATTGGAGCTCCCGGCAGCCCCAGCATTTT. Its protein product is CASSQDWSSRQPQHF.

The V gene is TRBV24-1, the J gene TRBJ2-3; TRBD1 agrees at 7 bases. From germline, CDR1 is KGHDR and CDR2 SFDVKD. This CDR3 comprises 11 residues. V lost 9 bases to trimming and J lost 5 bases; unmatched junction nucleotides: 1. DNA of the CDR3: TGTGCCACCCGGACAGGAGATACGCAGTATTTT. Amino acid sequence: CATRTGDTQYF.

This clonotype was recorded a few times. The chain couples TRBV12-3 or TRBV12-4 to TRBJ2-2, with 8 bases aligning to TRBD1. The CDR3 is made up of 15 amino acids. V lost 3 bases and J lost 4; bases outside the gene matches: 4. DNA for the CDR3: TGTGCCAGCAGTTTTGTAACAGGGGGCACCGGGGAGCTGTTTTTT. Its translation: CASSFVTGGTGELFF.

To note about this clonotype: A much larger clone differs from this one at a single base, so this may be a read error. This rearrangement joins TRBV6-6 to TRBJ1-1; D call uncertain. The V and J ends lost 6 bases and 4 bases respectively, with 12 bases between them. The CDR3 consists of 13 residues. Germline V gives CDR1 MNHNY, CDR2 SVGAGI (reference sequence). The CDR3 DNA sequence: TGTGCCAGCAGGGTAAAGGTGAGCACTGAAGCTTTCTTT. This gives the protein CASRVKVSTEAFF.

This clonotype was observed at least ten times. The V gene is TRBV6-5, the J gene TRBJ2-2; D perhaps matches TRBD2 (6 bases). Per the germline V gene, CDR1 is MNHEY and CDR2 is SVGAGI. V lost 10 bases to trimming and J lost 8 bases, with 14 bases between them. The CDR3 runs to 12 residues. CDR3 sequence reads: CATRDLSGELFF. Written as DNA, the CDR3 is TGTGCCACCAGGGACTTATCTGGGGAGCTGTTTTTT.

The chain couples TRBV7-8 to TRBJ1-1; no clear D. CDR1 SGHVS and CDR2 FQNEAQ come from the germline V gene. This CDR3 has 14 amino acids. The V end was cut by 1 base, the J end by 3 bases, with 9 bases between. This chain's CDR3 is CASSLELRDTEAFF. CDR3 nucleotide sequence: TGTGCCAGCAGCTTAGAATTGAGGGACACTGAAGCTTTCTTT.

This clonotype appeared once. Sequence at one end of the junction differs from germline and may be a read error. This rearrangement joins TRBV4-3 to TRBJ1-6, with 10 positions matching TRBD1. From germline, CDR1 is LGHNA and CDR2 YSLEER. This CDR3 has 16 residues. The CDR3 sequence: CASSFWDRGRKSPLHF. The CDR3 DNA sequence: TGCGCCAGCAGCTTCTGGGACAGGGGAAGGAAATCACCTCTCCACTTT.

About this clonotype: At one boundary the junction diverges from the germline segment, which might be a read error. The chain combines TRBV30 with TRBJ2-1; a weak D match, TRBD1 (5 bases). The CDR3 contains 13 residues. From germline, CDR1 is GTSNPN and CDR2 SVGIG (reference sequence). DNA for the CDR3: TGTGCCTGGAGTGCTCAAGGGGCCTTTGAGGAGTTCTTC. Residues: CAWSAQGAFEEFF.

In this sample, this clonotype turned up many times. This rearrangement joins TRBV12-3 or TRBV12-4 to TRBJ1-2; 7 bases fit TRBD1. The CDR3 runs 14 residues. Trimming took 5 bases from V and 3 from J; bases not matched to a gene: 6. CDR3 DNA: TGTGCCAGCAGTCTGACAGGGCAAGACTATGGCTACACCTTC. This codes for CASSLTGQDYGYTF.

A few counts support this clonotype. The V gene is TRBV21-1, the J gene TRBJ1-3; the table's D call, TRBD1, has no DNA check behind it. TRBV21-1 is designated a pseudogene. The CDR3 contains 18 residues. The CDR3 reads CASGRYRSELRSGNTIYF. The CDR3, as DNA: TGTGCCAGCGGACGATACAGGAGCGAACTACGGAGTGGAAACACCATATATTTT.

The J gene is TRBJ2-1, the V gene TRBV7-9, with a possible D match to TRBD2 (5 bases). Trimming shortened V by 9 bases and J by 2 bases, and 17 bases separated the two germline ends. This CDR3 region has 15 residues. Germline values: CDR1 SEHNR, CDR2 FQNEAQ (reference sequence). Here the CDR3 reads CASSRTLNPYNEQFF. CDR3 DNA sequence: TGTGCCAGTAGCCGGACTCTAAACCCCTACAATGAGCAGTTCTTC.

The DNA for the CDR3 is TGTGCCAGCAGTCCCGTGACAGCGAGAGAGACCCAGTACTTC. Protein: CASSPVTARETQYF. This chain joins TRBV28 and TRBJ2-5; weak D call: TRBD1 (5 bases). V lost 5 bases and J 4 bases, leaving 14 bases between the germline ends. The germline CDR1 and CDR2 sequences are MDHEN and SYDVKM. This CDR3 is 14 amino acids long.

This clonotype has a single count. Lacking the conserved final phenylalanine or tryptophan, this CDR3 likely reflects a read error. The chain has TRBV11-2 and TRBJ2-5, with D tentatively TRBD1 or TRBD2 (5 bases each). This CDR3 is 14 amino acids long. With 7 bases removed from V and 4 bases from J, the gap between germline ends came to 16 bases. Germline CDR1 and CDR2: SGHAT and FQNNGV. The chain's CDR3 is CASNPGPDRETQYL. In DNA form, the CDR3 reads TGTGCCAGCAATCCGGGACCCGATCGAGAGACCCAGTACCTC.

The V call is TRBV7-8, the J call TRBJ1-1; 7 positions agree with TRBD1. The CDR3 contains 15 residues. Germline V CDR1 and CDR2: SGHVS, FQNEAQ. Germline trimming cut 5 bases from V and 4 bases from J; bases unmatched to any gene: 10. The chain's CDR3 is CASSPGTVVFTEAFF. As DNA, the CDR3 is TGTGCCAGCAGCCCAGGGACAGTGGTGTTCACTGAAGCTTTCTTT.

The sample holds many counts of this clonotype. This rearrangement joins TRBV6-5 to TRBJ2-2; unclear D gene. CDR1 is MNHEY and CDR2 is SVGAGI in the germline V gene. V lost 0 bases and J 1 base, leaving 9 bases between the germline ends. The CDR3 length is 16 residues. The CDR3 region has the DNA TGTGCCAGCAGTTACTCGAGGAATTTGAACACCGGGGAGCTGTTTTTT. Translating it yields CASSYSRNLNTGELFF.

This clonotype was seen once. A read error may account for a junction end that differs from germline. The chain recombines TRBV5-5 with TRBJ2-3; D ambiguous. Germline V lookup: CDR1 SGHKS, CDR2 YYEKEE (reference sequence). CDR3 length: 13 amino acids. Written as DNA, the CDR3 is TGTGCCAACAGCCTCCGGAGTGGAGATACGCAGTATTTT. Its translation is CANSLRSGDTQYF.

As regards this clonotype: Since a much larger clone is just one base distant, this may be a read error. The rearrangement links TRBV6-5 to TRBJ2-3; D call uncertain. Germline V gives CDR1 MNHEY, CDR2 SVGAGI. The CDR3 has 14 residues. The V end was cut by 5 bases, the J end by 7 bases, with 16 bases between. In DNA, the CDR3 is TGTGCCAGCAGTAGAGAGAGGTGGGCATATACGCAGTATTTT. It encodes CASSRERWAYTQYF.

The V and J genes are TRBV28 and TRBJ1-5; D unresolved. The ends were cut back, 1 base at V and 5 bases at J, with 3 bases in the middle. The germline CDR1 and CDR2 sequences are MDHEN and SYDVKM. The CDR3 runs to 12 residues. The CDR3 bases are TGTGCCAGCAGTTTATCGTATCAGCCCCAGCATTTT. Protein: CASSLSYQPQHF.

V gene TRBV28 combines with J gene TRBJ1-2; D is uncertain. The CDR3 sequence is 12 residues long. Trimming took off 6 bases at V and 6 bases at J, with 11 bases between the two ends. Germline V gives CDR1 MDHEN, CDR2 SYDVKM. CDR3 sequence (DNA): TGTGCCAGCAGAGCTGGGGAGGATGGCTACACCTTC. Its protein is CASRAGEDGYTF.